This TCR beta chain was sequenced in a study of blood T cell repertoires in COVID-19. Study details: Collection of acute and convalescent COVID-19 samples took place in the United States, Italy and Spain.

The germline V gene encodes CDR1 SGHRS and CDR2 YFSETQ. The CDR3 covers 15 residues. V gave up 0 bases and J gave up 2 bases, with 11 bases separating them. Assay used: immunoSEQ multiplex PCR; TCRdb lists only in-frame clones, some missing. The profile shows over 150,000 clones, under 85% of them singletons. On this clone itself: Other DNA sequences within the sample encode an identical CDR3.

Sequenced input: peripheral blood. This sequence was found in a man aged 80 or over with COVID-19, enrolled during active disease. J is TRBJ1-2 and V is TRBV5-1; D is ambiguous. The CDR3 region has the DNA TGCGCCAGCAGCTTGGCCGACACGGCAAACTATGGCTACACCTTC. It specifies CASSLADTANYGYTF.